The 12 T cell receptor beta chains given below trace back to one sample, sequenced in a study of T-cell memory formation after mild COVID-19 (dated by TCRdb to the early 2020s). Library preparation was by 5' RACE. Instrument used: Illumina NovaSeq 6000. The public sequencing data were trimmed at Q25 with fastp and processed into clonotypes with MiXCR by TCRdb, which kept only in-frame beta chains. Every CDR3 protein is listed once, alongside the most common genes and DNA of its rows. The sample table holds about 90,000 distinct CDR3 sequences, of which approximately 13% were seen once. The ten most abundant clones make up over 25% of the sample. Sequenced input: PBMCs or a T cell subset sorted from them (not recorded which). The receptors shown here come from an adult woman who had mild COVID-19 (a few samples of this study predate the infection). The sample titles of this study are shuffled in the database, so cell type and time point are left out; the donor was told from shared clones.

The gene calls are TRBV6-5 and TRBJ1-2; D gene uncertain. The CDR3 totals 15 residues. V was trimmed by 1 base and J by 2 bases, leaving 11 bases between them. Germline V CDR1 and CDR2: MNHEY, SVGAGI. CDR3 DNA: TGTGCCAGCAGTTACTTTGCCGGCCGGAACTATGGCTACACCTTC. It translates to CASSYFAGRNYGYTF.

The chain carries TRBV4-1 and TRBJ2-3; TRBD1 is a possible D gene (5 bases). This CDR3 region has 15 residues. In germline, CDR1 is MGHRA, CDR2 YSYEKL. Trimming cost V 0 bases and J 4 bases, with 11 bases left between them. The CDR3 coding sequence is TGCGCCAGCAGCCAAGACCCAGGGATCCCAGATACGCAGTATTTT. It is translated as CASSQDPGIPDTQYF.

The chain joins TRBV3-1 to TRBJ1-6, with no clear D. V was shortened by 0 bases and J by 14 bases, with 23 bases between the two germline ends. Germline CDR1 is LGHDT and CDR2 is YNNKEL (reference sequence). CDR3 length: 17 residues. CDR3 region: CASSQERGAALEGSLHF. CDR3 coding DNA: TGTGCCAGCAGCCAAGAAAGAGGAGCAGCGTTGGAGGGTTCCCTCCACTTT.

The rearrangement uses TRBV20-1 and TRBJ2-3; the D gene is possibly TRBD2 (5 bases). The V gene lost 2 bases and the J gene lost 5 bases, with 14 bases spanning the gap. CDR3 size: 14 residues. CDR1 and CDR2 (germline): DFQATT, SNEGSKA (reference sequence). CDR3 DNA sequence: TGCAGTGCTAGACCACTCGGAAGCGGAGATACGCAGTATTTT. Translation gives CSARPLGSGDTQYF.

The sample holds a few counts of this clonotype. The chain combines TRBV3-1 with TRBJ2-3; no clear D gene. The CDR3 length is 16 residues. Germline V CDR1 and CDR2: LGHDT, YNNKEL (reference sequence). V lost 3 bases and J lost 5, with 18 bases in between. CDR3 sequence (DNA): TGTGCCAGCAGCCATCTATCCCTTCTTGCGGAAGATACGCAGTATTTT. This translates into CASSHLSLLAEDTQYF.

The genes are TRBV5-1 and TRBJ2-3, with D possibly being TRBD1 (6 bases). This CDR3 is 14 amino acids long. The germline CDR1 and CDR2 sequences are SGHRS and YFSETQ. V was pared by 0 bases and J by 3 bases, with 8 bases between. CDR3 region: CASSLEQGTDTQYF. The CDR3 nucleotides are TGCGCCAGCAGCTTGGAACAGGGTACAGATACGCAGTATTTT.

This clonotype was detected a few times. V and J are TRBV19 and TRBJ1-5; TRBD1 is a possible D gene (6 bases). Between the trimmed V and J ends, which lost 3 bases and 4 bases, there was a span of 13 bases. This CDR3 is 15 amino acids long. The germline CDR1 and CDR2 sequences are LNHDA and SQIVND (reference sequence). This CDR3 reads CASSILGTKNQPQHF. CDR3 coding DNA: TGTGCCAGTAGTATCCTGGGGACAAAAAATCAGCCCCAGCATTTT.

This clonotype showed up just a few times. The chain recombines TRBV4-3 with TRBJ2-2; no clear D gene. Germline V CDR1 and CDR2: LGHNA, YSLEER. The CDR3 is made up of 13 amino acids. Between the trimmed V and J ends, which lost 1 base and 6 bases, there was a span of 6 bases. The CDR3 spells CASSQGFAGELFF. The CDR3 region has the DNA TGCGCCAGCAGCCAAGGTTTTGCCGGGGAGCTGTTTTTT.

There are a few counts of this clonotype. The J gene is TRBJ2-1, the V gene TRBV11-2; 14 positions match TRBD2. Germline V gives CDR1 SGHAT, CDR2 FQNNGV. After removal of 1 base from V and 10 bases from J, the junction contained 3 bases not matched to a gene. The CDR3 runs to 15 residues. The CDR3, as DNA: TGTGCCAGCAGCTTAGGACTAGCGGGAGGGCCGGAGCAGTTCTTC. It encodes CASSLGLAGGPEQFF. The full variable domain, in which reference TRBV11-2 and TRBJ2-1 provide the parts outside the CDR3, is EAGVAQSPRYKIIEKRQSVAFWCNPISGHATLYWYQQILGQGPKLLIQFQNNGVVDDSQLPKDRFSAERLKGVDSTLKIQPAKLEDSAVYLCASSLGLAGGPEQFFGPGTRLTVL.

The sample holds a few counts of this clonotype. CDR3 sequence (DNA): TGCGCCAGCAGCCTCCCGCTAGCGGACAATGAGCAGTTCTTC. This codes for CASSLPLADNEQFF. The chain combines TRBV5-1 with TRBJ2-1; 7 nucleotides line up with TRBD2. The J segment lost 5 bases and the V segment lost 4 bases, leaving 6 bases of the junction unmatched. This CDR3 has 14 amino acids. CDR1 and CDR2 from the germline V gene are SGHRS and YFSETQ.

This clonotype was detected a few times. The chain employs TRBV4-1 and TRBJ2-3; 11 nucleotides match TRBD2. V lost 3 bases to trimming and J lost 6 bases; unmatched junction nucleotides: 14. Germline V gene data show CDR1 as MGHRA and CDR2 as YSYEKL. The CDR3 contains 18 residues. CDR3 loop: CASSQTDLTSGAGDTQYF. The CDR3 nucleotides read TGCGCCAGCAGCCAGACCGACTTGACTAGCGGGGCGGGGGATACGCAGTATTTT.

The chain couples TRBV3-1 to TRBJ2-1; no clear D gene. V was shortened by 1 base and J by 3 bases, with 7 bases between the two germline ends. Germline-derived CDR1 and CDR2 are LGHDT and YNNKEL (reference sequence). The CDR3 sequence is 14 residues long. The CDR3: CASSQGDNYNEQFF. Written as DNA, the CDR3 is TGTGCCAGCAGCCAAGGTGACAACTACAATGAGCAGTTCTTC.